These 30 T cell receptor beta chains came from one sample sequenced in a study of CD8 T cells in Susac syndrome. Reverse transcription of roughly 0.5 to 1 ug RNA was carried out with random hexamers. A single record per CDR3 protein comes from TCRdb applying MiXCR to the immunoSEQ multiplex PCR reads. The sample lists approximately 150,000 distinct CDR3 sequences, about 91% occurring once. Sequencing input: CD4+ T cells from PBMCs. These TCRs come from a human donor in good health.

This clonotype was found once. The rearrangement joins TRBV5-1 to TRBJ1-1, with 7 bases aligning to TRBD1. V was pared by 4 bases and J by 6 bases, with 12 bases of the junction left unmatched. Germline V gives CDR1 SGHRS, CDR2 YFSETQ. The CDR3 extends over 15 amino acids. DNA for the CDR3: TGCGCCAGCAGCCGCAGGGGGGCAGGAAACCCTGAAGCTTTCTTT. Translating gives CASSRRGAGNPEAFF.

This chain uses TRBV20-1 with TRBJ2-3, with TRBD2 matching 12 bases. This CDR3 contains 13 residues. Germline CDR1 reads DFQATT; CDR2 reads SNEGSKA (reference sequence). V dropped 7 bases and J dropped 2; count of bases not matched to a gene: 1. The CDR3 is CSGTSGVTDTQYF. CDR3 nucleotides: TGCAGTGGGACTAGCGGGGTCACAGATACGCAGTATTTT.

The CDR3 sequence: CASSQRTGIRSADTQYF. CDR3 in DNA: TGCGCCAGCAGCCAAAGGACAGGAATAAGGTCGGCAGATACGCAGTATTTT. The chain is built from TRBV4-1 and TRBJ2-3; 7 bases match TRBD1. This CDR3 comprises 17 residues. The trim removed 2 bases at V and 4 bases at J, leaving 12 bases unmatched. CDR1 is MGHRA, CDR2 YSYEKL, per germline.

This clonotype was detected only once. The gene calls are TRBV3-1 and TRBJ2-2; D is tentatively TRBD1 or TRBD2 (5 bases each). CDR1 and CDR2 from the germline V gene are LGHDT and YNNKEL (reference sequence). V was clipped by 9 bases and J by 7 bases, with 15 bases between them. The length of the CDR3 is 13 residues. The CDR3 nucleotides are TGTGCCAGTAAATTACGGGGCAACGGGGAGCTGTTTTTT. This sequence encodes CASKLRGNGELFF.

The V gene is TRBV12-3 or TRBV12-4, the J gene TRBJ2-7; 11 bases are shared with TRBD2. V lost 7 bases, J lost 2 bases, and 10 bases stayed unmatched. There are 16 residues in the CDR3. CDR3 residues: CASTLAGTSGTYEQYF. CDR3 in DNA: TGTGCCAGCACCCTCGCTGGGACTAGCGGAACCTACGAGCAGTACTTC.

The gene calls are TRBV10-3 and TRBJ2-7, with TRBD1 matching 9 bases. The V gene end was trimmed by 4 bases and the J gene end by 7 bases; junction bases not matched to a gene: 11. In germline, CDR1 is ENHRY, CDR2 SYGVKD. This CDR3 is 15 amino acids long. In DNA, the CDR3 is TGTGCCATCAGTGGAGCGGGACAGGGATCTGAGGAGCAGTACTTC. Translated: CAISGAGQGSEEQYF.

A few counts support this clonotype. This chain connects TRBV11-2 to TRBJ2-7; 9 nucleotides agree with TRBD1. In germline, CDR1 is SGHAT, CDR2 FQNNGV. The CDR3 loop spans 15 amino acids. V dropped 6 bases and J dropped 3; count of bases not matched to a gene: 9. The CDR3 reads CASRKGDRAFYEQYF. In DNA, the CDR3 is TGTGCCAGCAGAAAAGGGGACAGGGCTTTCTACGAGCAGTACTTC.

The chain has TRBV5-1 and TRBJ2-3, with D unclear. This CDR3 has 16 amino acids. Germline V gene data show CDR1 as SGHRS and CDR2 as YFSETQ. V was clipped by 2 bases and J by 0 bases, with 13 bases between them. The CDR3 sequence is CASSFEVVGSTDTQYF. CDR3 bases: TGCGCCAGCAGCTTCGAGGTCGTGGGCAGCACAGATACGCAGTATTTT. Looking up the rest from reference TRBV5-1 and TRBJ2-3 gives the full variable domain: KAGVTQTPRYLIKTRGQQVTLSCSPISGHRSVSWYQQTPGQGLQFLFEYFSETQRNKGNFPGRFSGRQFSNSRSEMNVSTLELGDSALYLCASSFEVVGSTDTQYFGPGTRLTVL.

The chain uses TRBV6-6 and TRBJ2-1; TRBD2 aligns across 11 bases. Germline CDR1 MNHNY, CDR2 SVGAGI (reference sequence). With 7 bases clipped from V and 4 bases from J, the junction kept 0 bases outside the gene matches. The CDR3 length is 13 residues. The CDR3 nucleotides are TGTGCCAGCACTAGCGGGAGGTACAATGAGCAGTTCTTC. Its protein is CASTSGRYNEQFF.

This sequence joins TRBV6-5 and TRBJ2-5, with D perhaps TRBD2 (7 bases). V lost 3 bases to trimming and J lost 3 bases, with 20 bases between them. The CDR3 sequence is 17 residues long. Germline V gene data show CDR1 as MNHEY and CDR2 as SVGAGI. The CDR3 reads CASSYRLGGAGKETQYF. CDR3 nucleotides: TGTGCCAGCAGTTATCGACTGGGGGGGGCAGGTAAAGAGACCCAGTACTTC.

The chain links TRBV7-9 to TRBJ1-5, with 7 nucleotides matching TRBD1. This CDR3 has 17 amino acids. V shed 1 base, J shed 3 bases, and the junction held 9 bases outside the gene matches. Germline V gene sequence: CDR1 SEHNR, CDR2 FQNEAQ (reference sequence). CDR3 residues: CASSLGPQGPANQPQHF. The CDR3 nucleotides are TGTGCCAGCAGCTTAGGCCCACAGGGGCCTGCCAATCAGCCCCAGCATTTT.

The rearrangement links TRBV4-1 to TRBJ2-7; D gene uncertain. CDR3 length equals 13 residues. V lost 0 bases and J lost 6, with 9 bases in between. Germline V CDR1 and CDR2: MGHRA, YSYEKL. Here the CDR3 DNA reads TGCGCCAGCAGCCAAGATAAGGGTACCGAGCAGTACTTC. Its protein is CASSQDKGTEQYF.

The J gene is TRBJ2-5, the V gene TRBV20-1; tentatively, D is TRBD1 (5 bases). The germline gives CDR1 DFQATT, CDR2 SNEGSKA (reference sequence). V lost 4 bases, J lost 6 bases, and 18 bases lay in between. The CDR3 has 14 residues. The CDR3 loop is CSAKETADAQTQYF. CDR3 DNA: TGCAGTGCTAAGGAGACAGCAGACGCGCAGACCCAGTACTTC.

The chain joins TRBV29-1 to TRBJ2-2, with D hard to call. Germline assignment: CDR1 SQVTM and CDR2 ANQGSEA. The CDR3 sequence is 13 residues long. Trimming left V 2 bases short and J 0 bases short, with 4 bases between. The CDR3 here is CSVESANTGELFF. For the CDR3, the DNA is TGCAGCGTTGAATCCGCGAACACCGGGGAGCTGTTTTTT.

V gene TRBV20-1 combines with J gene TRBJ1-2; TRBD1 matches at 7 bases. The CDR3 is made up of 15 amino acids. The germline gives CDR1 DFQATT, CDR2 SNEGSKA (reference sequence). The trim removed 5 bases at V and 7 bases at J, leaving 16 bases unmatched. The CDR3: CSAYPPGQLRGGYTF. Written as DNA, the CDR3 is TGCAGTGCTTACCCACCGGGACAGCTCAGGGGTGGCTACACCTTC.

The V gene is TRBV24-1, the J gene TRBJ2-1; a weak D match, TRBD2 (7 bases). Germline CDR1 and CDR2: KGHDR and SFDVKD. Deletions cut 9 bases from V and 5 bases from J, with 10 bases between. There are 12 residues in the CDR3. The CDR3 region is CATEGGDNEQFF. The CDR3, as DNA: TGTGCCACCGAAGGGGGGGACAATGAGCAGTTCTTC.

This clonotype has only one observation. The chain has TRBV19 and TRBJ2-1, with D maybe TRBD1 (7 bases). V shed 5 bases and J shed 13 bases, with 15 bases lying between them. The germline CDR1 and CDR2 sequences are LNHDA and SQIVND (reference sequence). The CDR3 length is 12 residues. The CDR3 here is CASSGQEGAQFF. The DNA for the CDR3 is TGTGCCAGTAGTGGGCAGGAGGGGGCCCAGTTCTTC.

The chain has TRBV2 and TRBJ2-5, with D possibly matching TRBD1 (5 bases). The germline gives CDR1 SNHLY, CDR2 FYNNEI. V shed 6 bases and J shed 3 bases, with 5 bases lying between them. The CDR3 runs 11 residues. The CDR3 sequence is CASRTEETQYF. CDR3 in DNA: TGTGCCAGCAGGACAGAAGAGACCCAGTACTTC.

The V call is TRBV7-9, the J call TRBJ2-7, with 8 bases identical to TRBD2. This CDR3 contains 16 residues. With 5 bases clipped from V and 5 bases from J, the junction kept 14 bases outside the gene matches. Germline V CDR1 and CDR2: SEHNR, FQNEAQ (reference sequence). CDR3 sequence (DNA): TGTGCCAGCAGCCCCGACGGCGGGAGGTCCCCCCACGAGCAGTACTTC. Protein: CASSPDGGRSPHEQYF.

The gene calls are TRBV18 and TRBJ2-2; TRBD1 might be the D (5 bases). This CDR3 has 15 amino acids. V lost 6 bases and J lost 0, with 11 bases in between. Germline V gene sequence: CDR1 KGHSH, CDR2 LQKENI. The CDR3 loop is CASSLGHSNTGELFF. The CDR3, as DNA: TGTGCCAGCTCCCTCGGACACTCGAACACCGGGGAGCTGTTTTTT.

This sequence joins TRBV19 and TRBJ1-5; D is undetermined. Trimming stripped 7 bases from V and 2 bases from J, with 18 bases between. The CDR3 spans 16 residues. Germline V gene sequence: CDR1 LNHDA, CDR2 SQIVND (reference sequence). The CDR3 sequence: CASKGMPAGGNQPQHF. CDR3 bases: TGTGCCAGTAAGGGTATGCCTGCGGGCGGCAATCAGCCCCAGCATTTT.

The chain is built from TRBV5-1 and TRBJ2-1; tentatively, D is TRBD2 (7 bases). The CDR3 contains 12 residues. The V end lost 5 bases, the J end lost 8 bases, and 11 bases lay between the germline ends. Germline V CDR1 and CDR2: SGHRS, YFSETQ. CDR3 DNA: TGCGCCAGCAGAGGGGGAGGGCATGAGCAGTTCTTC. Translation gives CASRGGGHEQFF.

This chain uses TRBV29-1 with TRBJ2-3, with unresolved D. The CDR3 runs to 11 residues. The germline V gene encodes CDR1 SQVTM and CDR2 ANQGSEA. Trimming left V 5 bases short and J 0 bases short, with 3 bases between. The CDR3, as DNA: TGCAGCGTTAGAAGCACAGATACGCAGTATTTT. The encoded protein is CSVRSTDTQYF.

The chain has TRBV3-1 and TRBJ1-1, with unresolved D. This CDR3 is 14 amino acids long. Germline V gene lookup returns CDR1 LGHDT and CDR2 YNNKEL (reference sequence). Trimming took 3 bases from V and 4 from J, leaving 12 bases between them. CDR3 loop: CASSQGGSPTEAFF. CDR3 sequence (DNA): TGTGCCAGCAGCCAGGGTGGCTCCCCCACTGAAGCTTTCTTT. Filled out from reference TRBV3-1 and TRBJ1-1, the complete variable domain reads DTAVSQTPKYLVTQMGNDKSIKCEQNLGHDTMYWYKQDSKKFLKIMFSYNNKELIINETVPNRFSPKSPDKAHLNLHINSLELGDSAVYFCASSQGGSPTEAFFGQGTRLTVV.

This rearrangement joins TRBV28 to TRBJ2-7, with 9 bases aligning to TRBD1. CDR1 is MDHEN, CDR2 SYDVKM, per germline. With V trimmed by 5 bases and J by 5 bases, 7 bases remained unmatched. The CDR3 sequence is 14 residues long. CDR3 coding DNA: TGTGCCAGCAGTGTACCGGGACAGGGAGACGAGCAGTACTTC. It yields the protein CASSVPGQGDEQYF.

In its sample, this clonotype was seen a few times. V usage is TRBV27 and J usage is TRBJ1-1; a weak D match, TRBD1 (5 bases). Germline CDR1 MNHEY, CDR2 SMNVEV (reference sequence). Trimming stripped 3 bases from V and 3 bases from J, with 8 bases between. The CDR3 covers 13 residues. The CDR3 reads CASSFDRDTEAFF. The CDR3 coding sequence is TGTGCCAGCAGTTTCGACAGAGACACTGAAGCTTTCTTT.

This chain connects TRBV19 to TRBJ1-2; D call uncertain. Germline assignment: CDR1 LNHDA and CDR2 SQIVND (reference sequence). Trimming cost V 3 bases and J 4 bases, with 12 bases left between them. This CDR3 contains 14 residues. CDR3 residues: CASSMEGGGYGYTF. Written as DNA, the CDR3 is TGTGCCAGTAGTATGGAGGGCGGAGGCTATGGCTACACCTTC.

The chain has TRBV4-1 and TRBJ2-5; 15 bases fit TRBD2. The V segment lost 5 bases and the J segment 4 bases; nucleotides outside the gene matches: 5. The CDR3 runs 16 residues. Germline V lookup: CDR1 MGHRA, CDR2 YSYEKL. CDR3 amino acids: CASSWTSGRAGETQYF. CDR3 coding DNA: TGCGCCAGCAGCTGGACTAGCGGGAGGGCCGGAGAGACCCAGTACTTC.

The chain carries TRBV20-1 and TRBJ2-7; 7 positions agree with TRBD2. The CDR3 has 14 residues. Trimming cost V 2 bases and J 0 bases; bases outside gene matches: 4. Germline CDR1 reads DFQATT; CDR2 reads SNEGSKA (reference sequence). CDR3 in DNA: TGCAGTGCTAGAATAGCGGGCATCTCCTACGAGCAGTACTTC. Translation gives CSARIAGISYEQYF.

This clonotype was found a few times. The chain links TRBV7-2 to TRBJ2-7; TRBD1 might be the D (6 bases). Trimming shortened V by 6 bases and J by 3 bases, and 9 bases separated the two germline ends. CDR1 SGHTA and CDR2 FQGNSA come from the germline V gene. There are 12 residues in the CDR3. CDR3 sequence: CASSLTGYEQYF. DNA of the CDR3: TGTGCCAGCAGTTTGACAGGCTACGAGCAGTACTTC. The full variable domain, its missing parts supplied by reference TRBV7-2 and TRBJ2-7, is GAGVSQSPSNKVTEKGKDVELRCDPISGHTALYWYRQSLGQGLEFLIYFQGNSAPDKSGLPSDRFSAERTGGSVSTLTIQRTQQEDSAVYLCASSLTGYEQYFGPGTRLTVT.